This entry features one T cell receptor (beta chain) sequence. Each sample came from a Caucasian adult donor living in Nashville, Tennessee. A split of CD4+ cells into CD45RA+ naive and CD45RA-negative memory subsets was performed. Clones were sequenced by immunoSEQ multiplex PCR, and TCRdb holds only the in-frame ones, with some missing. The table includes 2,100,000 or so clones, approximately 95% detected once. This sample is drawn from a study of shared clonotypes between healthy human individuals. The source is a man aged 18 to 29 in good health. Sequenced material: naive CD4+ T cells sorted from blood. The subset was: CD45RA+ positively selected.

The CDR3 loop reads CASSLGTGYDSPLHF. The CDR3 region has the DNA TGTGCCAGCAGCTTGGGCACGGGATATGATTCACCCCTCCACTTT. This chain joins TRBV5-6 and TRBJ1-6; no definite D call. The CDR3 covers 15 residues. V was clipped by 0 bases and J by 8 bases, with 12 bases between them. Germline loops: CDR1 SGHDT, CDR2 YYEEEE.